The entry below describes one T cell receptor beta chain. Germline CDR1 and CDR2: SGHDT and YYEEEE. This CDR3 contains 12 residues. Trimming removed 4 bases at V and 4 bases at J, with 8 bases between. The record originates from a study of preoperative IRX-2 immunotherapy in early breast cancer. The method was immunoSEQ multiplex PCR; TCRdb's version includes in-frame clones alone and lacks a portion of them. The sample holds tens of thousands of clones, almost 90% seen once. Treatment in this sample: preoperative locoregional IRX-2 cytokine immunotherapy. This phase Ib study tested locoregional IRX-2 cytokine immunotherapy given before surgery.

The chain joins TRBV5-6 to TRBJ1-2; the D gene is possibly TRBD1 (6 bases). Sample collection was performed from a patient treated with IRX-2 immunotherapy. The receptor's source is a human donor with breast cancer. The CDR3 DNA reads as TGTGCCAGCAGCGCGGACAGCTATGGCTACACCTTC. Amino acid sequence: CASSADSYGYTF.